The rows below give T cell receptor beta chains drawn from one sample of a study of neurological immune-mediated disorders. TCRdb passed the 5' RACE reads through MiXCR, listing each CDR3 protein once. The sample lists about 55,000 distinct CDR3 sequences, around 3.9% occurring once. Sample: PBMCs. The receptors here all came from a man aged 30 to 39 with multiple sclerosis. The CDR3 runs from the conserved cysteine through the conserved F or W. A D gene is named only where the DNA matches it firmly. Clone size is stated in some rows and not others, as once, few, many or a class when expanded.

j_call | v_call | clone_size | d_call | cdr3_nt | cdr3_aa
TRBJ2-1 | TRBV12-3/TRBV12-4 | many | TRBD1 | TGTGCCAGCAGTGAATCAAGGGGACAGAGATACAATGAGCAGTTCTTC | CASSESRGQRYNEQFF
TRBJ2-7 | TRBV12-3/TRBV12-4 | many | TRBD2 | TGTGCCAGCAGTCCCCAGCTAGCGGAGGGCTACGAGCAGTACTTC | CASSPQLAEGYEQYF
TRBJ2-1 | TRBV28 | many | - | TGTGCCAGTCGACTAGACGCTTACAATGAGCAGTTCTTC | CASRLDAYNEQFF
TRBJ2-5 | TRBV4-1 | - | TRBD2 | TGCGCCAGCAGCCAAGTGGGACTAGCGGGGCAAGAGACCCAGTACTTC | CASSQVGLAGQETQYF
TRBJ2-7 | TRBV5-1 | many | TRBD2 | TGCGCCAGCAGCTTGGCCGGGGCTAGCGGGTCTTCCTACGAGCAGTACTTC | CASSLAGASGSSYEQYF
TRBJ1-1 | TRBV6-6 | many | TRBD1 | TGTGCCAGCAGCCCTGGGACAGCTGAAGCTTTCTTT | CASSPGTAEAFF
TRBJ2-2 | TRBV12-3/TRBV12-4 | - | - | TGTGCCAGCAGTTTAGGGAAGACAGTAACCGGGGAGCTGTTTTTT | CASSLGKTVTGELFF
TRBJ2-2 | TRBV28 | many | TRBD1 | TGTGCCAGCAGGAACTTAACCGGGACAGGGAACACCGGGGAGCTGTTTTTT | CASRNLTGTGNTGELFF
TRBJ2-1 | TRBV20-1 | many | TRBD2 | TGCAGTGCTAGAGATCAACTAGCGGGAGCTCGGGAGCAGTTCTTC | CSARDQLAGAREQFF
TRBJ1-1 | TRBV7-6 | many | - | TGTGCCAGCAGCTTTGGGGAGTGGGGCACTGAAGCTTTCTTT | CASSFGEWGTEAFF
TRBJ2-1 | TRBV7-8 | - | TRBD2 | TGTGCCAGCAGCTTAGGGCTAGGGACTAGTTGGGGGAATGAGCAGTTCTTC | CASSLGLGTSWGNEQFF
TRBJ1-1 | TRBV30 | many | - | TGTGCCTGGATGGACGGGAACACTGAAGCTTTCTTT | CAWMDGNTEAFF
TRBJ2-7 | TRBV6-5 | many | TRBD2 | TGTGCCAGCAGTTACACCGGGACTAGCTTCTACGAGCAGTACTTC | CASSYTGTSFYEQYF
TRBJ2-6 | TRBV20-1 | many | - | TGCAGTGCTCAATTAGGGGGGCCTGGGGCCAACGTCCTGACTTTC | CSAQLGGPGANVLTF
TRBJ2-1 | TRBV20-1 | many | TRBD2 | TGCAGTGCCCTAGCGGGTGGAATGGGTGAGCAGTTCTTC | CSALAGGMGEQFF
TRBJ2-7 | TRBV6-2/TRBV6-3 | - | - | TGTGCCAGCACCGTAGGGTTGGCGGGGCGTCGAGGAGGCGAGCAGTACTTC | CASTVGLAGRRGGEQYF
TRBJ2-7 | TRBV2 | many | TRBD2 | TGTGCCAGCAGTGAAGCAGCGGGACTTCTCTCCGAGCAGTACTTC | CASSEAAGLLSEQYF
TRBJ1-1 | TRBV20-1 | few | - | TGCAGTGCTAGGCCGGGAAAGGGAGGCTCTGAAGCTTTCTTT | CSARPGKGGSEAFF
TRBJ1-1 | TRBV6-1 | few | - | TGTGCCAGCAGTGAATATGGGGGAAACACTGAAGCTTTCTTT | CASSEYGGNTEAFF
TRBJ1-6 | TRBV6-5 | many | - | TGTGCCAGCAGTTACAGGGAGGGAAGTTCACCCCTCCACTTT | CASSYREGSSPLHF
TRBJ2-1 | TRBV5-1 | - | - | TGCGCCAGCAGCCTGACTACAATCTACAATGAGCAGTTCTTC | CASSLTTIYNEQFF
TRBJ1-6 | TRBV25-1 | many | TRBD1 | TGTGCCAGCAGTGGTCGGGGACAGGGGTCACCCCTCCACTTT | CASSGRGQGSPLHF
TRBJ2-1 | TRBV12-3/TRBV12-4 | many | - | TGTGCCAGCAGCCTAGGGGCCTCCGACAATGAGCAGTTCTTC | CASSLGASDNEQFF
TRBJ2-1 | TRBV5-1 | many | TRBD2 | TGCGCCAGCAGGGAAACTAGCGTAAGCTCCTACAATGAGCAGTTCTTC | CASRETSVSSYNEQFF
TRBJ2-7 | TRBV28 | many | - | TGTGCCAGCAGCCCCCTCCGGGCCGAAAAAAGCCCCCACCGAGAACGGAGCTCCTACGAGCAGTACTTC | CASSPLRAEKSPHRERSSYEQYF
TRBJ2-2 | TRBV7-6 | many | TRBD1 | TGTGCCAGCAGCTTACGGACAGGGGGCGAACCGAGCACCGGGGAGCTGTTTTTT | CASSLRTGGEPSTGELFF
TRBJ2-5 | TRBV20-1 | many | - | TGCAGCAGCCTTGGGCAGGGAGAGACCCAGTACTTC | CSSLGQGETQYF
TRBJ1-5 | TRBV29-1 | many | - | TGCAGCGTTCAGGTGGATTCCGGTGGGCCCCAGCATTTT | CSVQVDSGGPQHF
TRBJ2-7 | TRBV7-9 | many | TRBD2 | TGTGCCAGCAACTCTGGACTAGCGGGGGCCTACGAGCAGTACTTC | CASNSGLAGAYEQYF
TRBJ2-4 | TRBV5-1 | many | - | TGCGCCAGCATGTATGAAAACATTCAGTACTTC | CASMYENIQYF
TRBJ1-2 | TRBV7-9 | many | - | TGTGCCAGCAGCTTATCAGGGAAGGATGGCTACACCTTC | CASSLSGKDGYTF
TRBJ2-1 | TRBV5-1 | many | TRBD1 | TGCGCCAGCTCAGAGGGACAGTCCTACAATGAGCAGTTCTTC | CASSEGQSYNEQFF
TRBJ1-5 | TRBV6-6 | few | - | TGTGCCAGCACCAAGTGGACAGCCGAACCTAGACCCCAGCATTTT | CASTKWTAEPRPQHF
TRBJ2-1 | TRBV28 | many | - | TGTGCCAGCAGTTTGGTAAAGGTCCTCTCCTACAATGAGCAGTTCTTC | CASSLVKVLSYNEQFF
TRBJ2-2 | TRBV5-5 | many | TRBD1 | TGTGCCAGCAGCCCGAAGACAGGGAGGCTGTTTTTT | CASSPKTGRLFF
TRBJ1-5 | TRBV5-1 | many | - | TGCGCCAGCAGCTTGGAACCAGGGCTCCGACAGCCCCAGCATTTT | CASSLEPGLRQPQHF
TRBJ1-2 | TRBV12-3/TRBV12-4 | many | - | TGTGCCAGCAGTTTAGAAGGGTCCAACTATGGCTACACCTTC | CASSLEGSNYGYTF
TRBJ2-3 | TRBV3-1 | many | - | TGTGCCAGCAGCAGGACGTCGTGGGAAAGCACAGATACGCAGTATTTT | CASSRTSWESTDTQYF
TRBJ2-3 | TRBV30 | few | TRBD2 | TGTGCCTGGGTAGCGGGGAGCTCAGATACGCAGTATTTT | CAWVAGSSDTQYF
TRBJ2-1 | TRBV5-6 | many | - | TGTGCCAGCAGCTCTATCTTCAACAGCGATCCCCTCTACAATGAGCAGTTCTTC | CASSSIFNSDPLYNEQFF
TRBJ1-1 | TRBV12-3/TRBV12-4 | many | TRBD1 | TGTGCCAGCAGTTTAGTCGGACAGGGGTTGGGGAACACTGAAGCTTTCTTT | CASSLVGQGLGNTEAFF
TRBJ2-7 | TRBV12-3/TRBV12-4 | many | TRBD2 | TGTGCCAGCAGCTGGACTAGCGGGGGAAGCGAGCAGTACTTC | CASSWTSGGSEQYF
TRBJ1-1 | TRBV18 | many | - | TGTGCCAGCTCCAGCACTGGGGCCGTGAACACTGAAGCTTTCTTT | CASSSTGAVNTEAFF
TRBJ1-1 | TRBV29-1 | many | TRBD1 | TGCAGCGTCGCGGGGCGACAGGGAGCGAACACTGAAGCTTTCTTT | CSVAGRQGANTEAFF
TRBJ1-1 | TRBV5-1 | many | - | TGCGCCAGCAGCCTGGACAGAGCAACGAACACTGAAGCTTTCTTT | CASSLDRATNTEAFF
TRBJ1-5 | TRBV20-1 | many | - | TGCAGTGCTAGTTATCCTAGCAATCAGCCCCAGCATTTT | CSASYPSNQPQHF